This T cell receptor (beta chain) was retrieved from a study of CD8 T cells in ankylosing spondylitis. General study findings and limits: There was a TCR beta motif, made of several highly homologous variants, that appeared characteristic of ankylosing spondylitis blood. As reported, disease-linked clones showed significant enrichment in matched ankylosing spondylitis synovial fluid.

TCRdb ran MiXCR on the 5' RACE reads and lists one entry per CDR3 protein. The sample lists 500,000 to 650,000 distinct CDR3 sequences; roughly 5.2% were seen once. The germline V gene encodes CDR1 SGHRS and CDR2 YFSETQ. The CDR3 is 17 residues long. J lost 5 bases, V lost 1 base, and 11 bases had no gene match. This clonotype has at least ten counts. Antigen unknown. Input material: blood, either unsorted or a sorted T cell fraction (not recorded which). The clonotype comes from a male donor with ankylosing spondylitis. The chain couples TRBV5-1 to TRBJ2-3, with 9 positions matching TRBD2. The chain's CDR3 is CASSLIGWASGEDTQYF. The CDR3 DNA reads as TGCGCCAGCAGCTTGATAGGCTGGGCTAGCGGGGAAGATACGCAGTATTTT.